This T cell receptor beta chain appears in the sequencing data of a study of blood T cells in healthy people across ages. Whole-study results and caveats: Naive T cell percentage by flow cytometry tracked strongly with beta diversity. Relative to aged donors, long-lived donors carried more naive CD4+ cells and displayed higher diversity.

This clonotype showed up just once. What it binds is not known. The junction shows a germline mismatch at one end, possibly a read error. Sample-barcoded 5' priming and a J-beta primer mix drove a second PCR of roughly 7 to 11 cycles. TCRdb recomputed calls from the 5' RACE reads with MiXCR, one row per CDR3 protein. The repertoire holds roughly 700,000 distinct CDR3 sequences, with around half as singletons. The CDR3 spans 14 residues. The germline CDR1 and CDR2 sequences are SGHTA and FQGNSA. Sequenced: blood. The TCR was taken from a woman in her fifties or sixties in good health. V is TRBV7-2 and J is TRBJ2-5; 9 positions agree with TRBD1. This CDR3 is CASSRDRERREQYF. The CDR3 DNA reads as TGCGCCAGCAGCAGGGACAGGGAAAGGAGGGAGCAGTACTTC.